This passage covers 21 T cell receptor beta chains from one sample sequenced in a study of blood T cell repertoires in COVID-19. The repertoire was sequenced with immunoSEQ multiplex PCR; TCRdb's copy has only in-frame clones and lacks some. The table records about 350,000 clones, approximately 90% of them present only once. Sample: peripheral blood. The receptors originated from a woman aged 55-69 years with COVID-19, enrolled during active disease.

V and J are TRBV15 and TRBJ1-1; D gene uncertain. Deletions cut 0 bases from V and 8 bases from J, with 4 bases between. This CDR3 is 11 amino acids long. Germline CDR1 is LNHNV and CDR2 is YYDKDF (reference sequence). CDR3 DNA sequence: TGTGCCACCAGCAGAGACAGGGAAGCTTTCTTT. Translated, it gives CATSRDREAFF.

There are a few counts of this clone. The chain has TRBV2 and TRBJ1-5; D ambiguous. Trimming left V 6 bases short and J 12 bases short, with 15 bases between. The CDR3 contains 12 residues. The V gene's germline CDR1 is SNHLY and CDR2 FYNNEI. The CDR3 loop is CASSLEPGIQHF. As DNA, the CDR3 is TGTGCCAGCAGCCTGGAGCCCGGGATCCAGCATTTT.

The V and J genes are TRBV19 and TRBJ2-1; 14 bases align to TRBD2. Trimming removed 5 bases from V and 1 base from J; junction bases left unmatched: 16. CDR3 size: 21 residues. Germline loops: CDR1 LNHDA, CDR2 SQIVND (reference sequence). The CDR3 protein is CASSSGRWTSGGRTSYNEQFF. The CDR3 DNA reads TGTGCCAGTAGTTCCGGCAGATGGACTAGCGGGGGGAGAACATCCTACAATGAGCAGTTCTTC.

In DNA, the CDR3 is TGTGCCAGCAGAAGAAGCCGGGACAGGGTTTACACAGATACGCAGTATTTT. Its translation is CASRRSRDRVYTDTQYF. The chain is built from TRBV27 and TRBJ2-3, with 9 positions matching TRBD1. The CDR3 sequence is 17 residues long. The V and J ends lost 6 bases and 2 bases, in that order; junction bases with no gene match: 12. Germline V CDR1 and CDR2: MNHEY, SMNVEV (reference sequence).

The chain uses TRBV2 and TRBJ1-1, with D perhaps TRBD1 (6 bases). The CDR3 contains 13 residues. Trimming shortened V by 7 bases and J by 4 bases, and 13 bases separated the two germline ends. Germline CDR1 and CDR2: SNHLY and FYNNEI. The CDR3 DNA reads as TGTGCCAGCACAAAAACAGGGAGCACTGAAGCTTTCTTT. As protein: CASTKTGSTEAFF.

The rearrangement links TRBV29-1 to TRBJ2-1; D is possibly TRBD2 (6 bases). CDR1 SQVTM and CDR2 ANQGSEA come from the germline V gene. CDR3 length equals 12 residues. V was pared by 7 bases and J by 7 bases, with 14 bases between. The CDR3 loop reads CSAWDSRNEQFF. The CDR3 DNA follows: TGCAGCGCTTGGGACTCGAGGAATGAGCAGTTCTTC.

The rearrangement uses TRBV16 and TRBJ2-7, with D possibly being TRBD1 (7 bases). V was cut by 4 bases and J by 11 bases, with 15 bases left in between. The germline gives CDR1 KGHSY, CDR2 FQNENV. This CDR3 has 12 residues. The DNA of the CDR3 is TGTGCCAGCAGCCCGTTCCAGGGGGGCAAGTACTTC. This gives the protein CASSPFQGGKYF.

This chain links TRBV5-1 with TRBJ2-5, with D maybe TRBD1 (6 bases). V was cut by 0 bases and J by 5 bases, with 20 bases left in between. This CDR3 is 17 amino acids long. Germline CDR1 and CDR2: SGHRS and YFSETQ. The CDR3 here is CASSLAEGQSVYETQYF. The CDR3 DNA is TGCGCCAGCAGCTTGGCCGAAGGACAGTCCGTTTATGAGACCCAGTACTTC. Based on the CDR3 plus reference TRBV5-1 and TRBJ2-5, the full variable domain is KAGVTQTPRYLIKTRGQQVTLSCSPISGHRSVSWYQQTPGQGLQFLFEYFSETQRNKGNFPGRFSGRQFSNSRSEMNVSTLELGDSALYLCASSLAEGQSVYETQYFGPGTRLLVL.

CDR3: CASSLPRDRASYGYTF. The DNA of the CDR3 is TGTGCCAGCAGCCTCCCCCGGGACAGGGCCTCCTATGGCTACACCTTC. The chain couples TRBV9 to TRBJ1-2, with 9 bases that match TRBD1. This CDR3 contains 16 residues. Per the germline V gene, CDR1 is SGDLS and CDR2 is YYNGEE. V was clipped by 4 bases and J by 4 bases; unmatched bases: 11. The entire variable domain, with the rest obtained from reference TRBV9 and TRBJ1-2, is as follows: DSGVTQTPKHLITATGQRVTLRCSPRSGDLSVYWYQQSLDQGLQFLIQYYNGEERAKGNILERFSAQQFPDLHSELNLSSLELGDSALYFCASSLPRDRASYGYTFGSGTRLTVV.

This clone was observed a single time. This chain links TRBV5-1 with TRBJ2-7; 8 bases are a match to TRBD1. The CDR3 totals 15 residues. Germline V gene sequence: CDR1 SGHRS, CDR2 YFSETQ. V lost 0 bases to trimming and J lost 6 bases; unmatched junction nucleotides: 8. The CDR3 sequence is CASSLDGTGRAEQYF. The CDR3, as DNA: TGCGCCAGCAGCTTGGACGGGACAGGACGGGCCGAGCAGTACTTC. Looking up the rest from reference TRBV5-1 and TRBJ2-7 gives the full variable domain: KAGVTQTPRYLIKTRGQQVTLSCSPISGHRSVSWYQQTPGQGLQFLFEYFSETQRNKGNFPGRFSGRQFSNSRSEMNVSTLELGDSALYLCASSLDGTGRAEQYFGPGTRLTVT.

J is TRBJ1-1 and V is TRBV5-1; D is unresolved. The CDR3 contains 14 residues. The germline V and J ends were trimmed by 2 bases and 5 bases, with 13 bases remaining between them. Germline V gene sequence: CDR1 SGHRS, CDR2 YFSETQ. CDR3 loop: CASSLSGSWTEAFF. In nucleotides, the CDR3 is TGCGCCAGCAGCTTATCGGGAAGCTGGACTGAAGCTTTCTTT.

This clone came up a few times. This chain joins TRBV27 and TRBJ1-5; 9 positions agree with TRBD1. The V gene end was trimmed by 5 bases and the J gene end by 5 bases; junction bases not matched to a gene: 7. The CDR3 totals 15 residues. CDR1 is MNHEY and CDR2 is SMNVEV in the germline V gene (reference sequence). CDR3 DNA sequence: TGTGCCAGCAGTACCTACAGGGGGCGGGATCAGCCCCAGCATTTT. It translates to CASSTYRGRDQPQHF.

CDR3: CASSPLGGARAVHGYTF. In DNA, the CDR3 is TGTGCCAGCAGCCCCCTGGGGGGGGCGCGGGCTGTCCATGGCTACACCTTC. This rearrangement joins TRBV5-6 to TRBJ1-2, with a tentative D call TRBD1 (6 bases). The CDR3 consists of 17 residues. Trimming pared 4 bases from V and 6 bases from J, leaving 25 bases between. Germline CDR1 and CDR2: SGHDT and YYEEEE.

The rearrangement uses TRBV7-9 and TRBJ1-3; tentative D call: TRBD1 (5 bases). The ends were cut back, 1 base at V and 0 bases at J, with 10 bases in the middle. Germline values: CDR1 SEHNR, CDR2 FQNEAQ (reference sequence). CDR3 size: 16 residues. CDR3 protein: CASSLGQGNSGNTIYF. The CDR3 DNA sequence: TGTGCCAGCAGCTTAGGGCAGGGTAACTCTGGAAACACCATATATTTT. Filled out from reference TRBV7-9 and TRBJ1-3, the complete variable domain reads DTGVSQNPRHKITKRGQNVTFRCDPISEHNRLYWYRQTLGQGPEFLTYFQNEAQLEKSRLLSDRFSAERPKGSFSTLEIQRTEQGDSAMYLCASSLGQGNSGNTIYFGEGSWLTVV.

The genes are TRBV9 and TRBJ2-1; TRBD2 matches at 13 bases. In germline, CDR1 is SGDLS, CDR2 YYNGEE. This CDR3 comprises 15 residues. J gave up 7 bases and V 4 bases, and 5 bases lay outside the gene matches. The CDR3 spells CASSPLAGGGNEQFF. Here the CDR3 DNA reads TGTGCCAGCAGCCCACTAGCGGGGGGGGGAAATGAGCAGTTCTTC.

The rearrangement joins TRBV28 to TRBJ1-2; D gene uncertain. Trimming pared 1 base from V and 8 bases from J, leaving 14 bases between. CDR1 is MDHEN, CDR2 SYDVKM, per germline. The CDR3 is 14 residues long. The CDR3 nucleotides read TGTGCCAGCAGTTTATTATCCCCCGCCGGGGGCTACACCTTC. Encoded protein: CASSLLSPAGGYTF.

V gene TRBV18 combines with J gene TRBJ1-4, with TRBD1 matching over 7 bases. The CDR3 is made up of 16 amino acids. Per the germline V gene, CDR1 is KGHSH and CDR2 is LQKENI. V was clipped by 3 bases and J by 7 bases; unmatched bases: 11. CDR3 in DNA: TGTGCCAGCTCACCGGATCAGATAGGGGGCTTTGAAAAACTGTTTTTT. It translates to CASSPDQIGGFEKLFF.

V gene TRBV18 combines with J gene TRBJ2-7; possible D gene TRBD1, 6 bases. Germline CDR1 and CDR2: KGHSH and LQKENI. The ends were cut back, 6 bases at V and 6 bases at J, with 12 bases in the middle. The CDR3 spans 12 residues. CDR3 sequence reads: CASSVDRSEQYF. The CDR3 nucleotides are TGTGCCAGCTCGGTAGACAGGTCCGAGCAGTACTTC.

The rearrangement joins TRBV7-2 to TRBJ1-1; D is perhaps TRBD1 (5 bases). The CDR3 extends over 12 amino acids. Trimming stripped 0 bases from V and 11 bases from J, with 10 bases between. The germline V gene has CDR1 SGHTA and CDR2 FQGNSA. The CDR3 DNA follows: TGTGCCAGCAGCTTAGCGAACGGGGGGGCTTTCTTT. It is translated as CASSLANGGAFF. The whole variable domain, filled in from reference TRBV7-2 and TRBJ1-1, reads GAGVSQSPSNKVTEKGKDVELRCDPISGHTALYWYRQSLGQGLEFLIYFQGNSAPDKSGLPSDRFSAERTGGSVSTLTIQRTQQEDSAVYLCASSLANGGAFFGQGTRLTVV.

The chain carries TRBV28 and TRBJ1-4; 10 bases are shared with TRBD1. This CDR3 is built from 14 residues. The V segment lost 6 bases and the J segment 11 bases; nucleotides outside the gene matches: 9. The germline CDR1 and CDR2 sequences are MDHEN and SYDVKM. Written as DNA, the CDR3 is TGTGCCAGCAGGGCGGGACAGGGGCGCCTCAAACTGTTTTTT. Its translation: CASRAGQGRLKLFF.

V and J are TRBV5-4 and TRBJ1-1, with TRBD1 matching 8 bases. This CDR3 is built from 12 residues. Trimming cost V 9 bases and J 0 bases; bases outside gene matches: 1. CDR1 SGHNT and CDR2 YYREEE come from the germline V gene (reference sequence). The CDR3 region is CAIQGVNTEAFF. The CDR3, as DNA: TGTGCCATACAGGGGGTGAACACTGAAGCTTTCTTT.